The 25 T cell receptor beta chains listed next were all sequenced from one sample in a study of cytomegalovirus exposure and HLA in healthy donors. Both 60 Vbeta primers and 13 Jbeta primers went into the PCR. TCRdb's copy holds only in-frame clones and misses some; the assay was immunoSEQ multiplex PCR. Here the sample spans 90,000 to 120,000 clones, 60% to 80% being singletons. Sequencing was performed on PBMCs. The receptors shown here come from a woman aged 18-29 years in good health and CMV-seropositive.

This CDR3 is CASNFDRESNQPQHF. CDR3 in DNA: TGTGCCAGCAATTTCGACAGGGAGAGCAATCAGCCCCAGCATTTT. The V call is TRBV6-5, the J call TRBJ1-5; TRBD1 agrees at 7 bases. This CDR3 is built from 15 residues. Germline V lookup: CDR1 MNHEY, CDR2 SVGAGI. V lost 7 bases to trimming and J lost 1 base; unmatched junction nucleotides: 7.

V and J are TRBV2 and TRBJ2-1; no firm D call. V was cut by 5 bases and J by 6 bases, with 5 bases left in between. Germline CDR1 is SNHLY and CDR2 is FYNNEI. This CDR3 region has 11 residues. The CDR3: CASSYSNEQFF. The CDR3 nucleotides are TGTGCCAGCAGTTACTCCAATGAGCAGTTCTTC.

This chain links TRBV30 with TRBJ2-3; D possibly corresponds to TRBD2 (7 bases). The CDR3 length is 16 residues. Germline-derived CDR1 and CDR2 are GTSNPN and SVGIG (reference sequence). The V and J ends lost 4 bases and 2 bases respectively, with 19 bases between them. DNA for the CDR3: TGTGCCTGGACCCGGAAAGGGGGAGGGACCACAGATACGCAGTATTTT. Translating it yields CAWTRKGGGTTDTQYF.

The V gene is TRBV7-2, the J gene TRBJ2-7, with D tentatively TRBD2 (6 bases). Germline loops: CDR1 SGHTA, CDR2 FQGNSA. The CDR3 contains 13 residues. V dropped 1 base and J dropped 8 bases, with 12 bases sitting between them. As DNA, the CDR3 is TGTGCCAGCAGCTTAGGCCCTAGCGCCCAGCAGTACTTC. Protein product: CASSLGPSAQQYF.

The V gene is TRBV7-9, the J gene TRBJ2-3; tentative D call: TRBD1 (6 bases). V was trimmed by 2 bases and J by 0 bases, leaving 15 bases between them. The germline gives CDR1 SEHNR, CDR2 FQNEAQ (reference sequence). The CDR3 length is 17 residues. As DNA, the CDR3 is TGTGCCAGCAGCTTATCGGGACAAGATATTAGCACAGATACGCAGTATTTT. It codes for CASSLSGQDISTDTQYF.

The chain couples TRBV5-8 to TRBJ1-2; D unresolved. Trimming took 4 bases from V and 2 from J, leaving 18 bases between them. CDR1 and CDR2 (germline): SGHTS, YDEGEE. This CDR3 is built from 16 residues. As DNA, the CDR3 is TGTGCCAGCAGCACCTTCCCGACGGAGAGCAACTATGGCTACACCTTC. Its protein product is CASSTFPTESNYGYTF.

This clone appeared a few times. The V gene is TRBV29-1, the J gene TRBJ2-1; tentative D call: TRBD1 (6 bases). This CDR3 spans 12 amino acids. In germline, CDR1 is SQVTM, CDR2 ANQGSEA. V lost 4 bases to trimming and J lost 9 bases, with 13 bases between them. CDR3 bases: TGCAGCGTTGCTCAGGGGCAGGGTGAGCAGTTCTTC. It codes for CSVAQGQGEQFF.

The CDR3 loop is CAWRGTGVNQPQHF. For the CDR3, the DNA is TGTGCCTGGAGAGGTACAGGAGTCAATCAGCCCCAGCATTTT. V gene TRBV30 combines with J gene TRBJ1-5; possible D gene TRBD1, 5 bases. Germline V gives CDR1 GTSNPN, CDR2 SVGIG (reference sequence). The germline V and J ends were trimmed by 3 bases and 3 bases, with 12 bases remaining between them. The CDR3 extends over 14 amino acids.

V usage is TRBV9 and J usage is TRBJ2-2; TRBD2 agrees at 8 bases. Trimming took 1 base from V and 1 from J; bases not matched to a gene: 6. Germline assignment: CDR1 SGDLS and CDR2 YYNGEE. This CDR3 region has 17 residues. The CDR3 protein is CASSVYTLAGNTGELFF. CDR3 coding DNA: TGTGCCAGCAGCGTATACACGCTAGCGGGGAACACCGGGGAGCTGTTTTTT. Full variable domain (rest looked up from reference TRBV9 and TRBJ2-2): DSGVTQTPKHLITATGQRVTLRCSPRSGDLSVYWYQQSLDQGLQFLIQYYNGEERAKGNILERFSAQQFPDLHSELNLSSLELGDSALYFCASSVYTLAGNTGELFFGEGSRLTVL.

This chain connects TRBV19 to TRBJ1-1, with 7 bases matching TRBD1. V was clipped by 4 bases and J by 6 bases; unmatched bases: 8. This CDR3 is built from 14 residues. Germline CDR1 and CDR2: LNHDA and SQIVND (reference sequence). The CDR3 DNA sequence: TGTGCCAGTAGTAGCGGACAGGCGGTCGCTGAAGCTTTCTTT. Translating it yields CASSSGQAVAEAFF. Together with reference TRBV19 and TRBJ1-1, the CDR3 gives the full variable domain: DGGITQSPKYLFRKEGQNVTLSCEQNLNHDAMYWYRQDPGQGLRLIYYSQIVNDFQKGDIAEGYSVSREKKESFPLTVTSAQKNPTAFYLCASSSGQAVAEAFFGQGTRLTVV.

The count of this clone is one. This chain connects TRBV5-1 to TRBJ2-3; tentatively, D is TRBD2 (7 bases). The V and J ends lost 4 bases and 2 bases respectively, with 14 bases between them. CDR1 is SGHRS, CDR2 YFSETQ, per germline. There are 15 residues in the CDR3. The CDR3 nucleotides read TGCGCCAGCAGCCCCGGGGCGGGGGCCACAGATACGCAGTATTTT. Protein: CASSPGAGATDTQYF.

V gene TRBV20-1 combines with J gene TRBJ2-7; no clear D. CDR3 size: 11 residues. Germline-derived CDR1 and CDR2 are DFQATT and SNEGSKA (reference sequence). Trimming pared 8 bases from V and 4 bases from J, leaving 12 bases between. This CDR3 is CSPSTPYEQYF. In nucleotides, the CDR3 is TGCAGTCCATCGACACCTTACGAGCAGTACTTC.

This chain uses TRBV27 with TRBJ2-1, with 11 bases aligning to TRBD2. The V gene end was trimmed by 7 bases and the J gene end by 7 bases; junction bases not matched to a gene: 9. This CDR3 contains 15 residues. CDR1 is MNHEY, CDR2 SMNVEV, per germline (reference sequence). The CDR3: CASTVLAGGGNEQFF. The CDR3 DNA follows: TGTGCCAGCACCGTTCTAGCGGGAGGAGGAAATGAGCAGTTCTTC.

The chain couples TRBV28 to TRBJ1-5; 7 nucleotides line up with TRBD1. The germline V gene has CDR1 MDHEN and CDR2 SYDVKM. The junction had 10 bases not matched to a gene; V was cut back by 0 bases and J by 5 bases. The CDR3 totals 17 residues. The CDR3 DNA follows: TGTGCCAGCAGTTTATGGGGCAGGGGGTGGGTTGATCAGCCCCAGCATTTT. It is translated as CASSLWGRGWVDQPQHF.

This clone has a count of ten or more. The chain recombines TRBV7-2 with TRBJ1-2, with 7 bases that match TRBD1. J gave up 8 bases and V 4 bases, and 13 bases lay outside the gene matches. The CDR3 loop spans 15 amino acids. Germline values: CDR1 SGHTA, CDR2 FQGNSA. The CDR3 region is CASSSEGSGGGGYTF. Here the CDR3 DNA reads TGTGCCAGCAGCTCGGAAGGCTCAGGGGGAGGCGGCTACACCTTC.

The gene calls are TRBV5-1 and TRBJ2-7; TRBD2 matches 11 bases. Germline V gene data show CDR1 as SGHRS and CDR2 as YFSETQ. The CDR3 loop spans 15 amino acids. The J segment lost 5 bases and the V segment lost 1 base, leaving 5 bases of the junction unmatched. CDR3 protein: CASSLLTSGRDEQYF. CDR3 coding DNA: TGCGCCAGCAGCTTGTTAACTAGCGGGAGAGACGAGCAGTACTTC.

The chain employs TRBV6-6 and TRBJ1-2; the D is unclear. Between the trimmed V and J ends, which lost 6 bases and 3 bases, there was a span of 20 bases. Germline loops: CDR1 MNHNY, CDR2 SVGAGI (reference sequence). This CDR3 has 16 residues. CDR3 sequence: CASSPEAPTPYYGYTF. CDR3 in DNA: TGTGCCAGCAGCCCCGAGGCCCCCACACCATACTATGGCTACACCTTC.

The rearrangement uses TRBV7-9 and TRBJ2-1; 9 bases map to TRBD2. Germline trimming cut 5 bases from V and 5 bases from J; bases unmatched to any gene: 10. Germline V gives CDR1 SEHNR, CDR2 FQNEAQ (reference sequence). The length of the CDR3 is 16 residues. Written as DNA, the CDR3 is TGTGCCAGCAGCCTTCCAAGGGCGGGAGGGGACAATGAGCAGTTCTTC. Its translation: CASSLPRAGGDNEQFF.

The rearrangement links TRBV7-3 to TRBJ2-1, with TRBD1 matching over 7 bases. CDR1 and CDR2 from the germline V gene are SGHTA and FQGTGA. Trimming cost V 3 bases and J 0 bases; bases outside gene matches: 8. This CDR3 is 17 amino acids long. The CDR3 protein is CASSLGDSLGSYNEQFF. For the CDR3, the DNA is TGTGCCAGCAGCTTGGGGGACAGCCTAGGCTCCTACAATGAGCAGTTCTTC.

This clone appeared once. This chain uses TRBV4-1 with TRBJ1-2; D unresolved. CDR3 length equals 15 residues. CDR1 is MGHRA, CDR2 YSYEKL, per germline. Trimming removed 4 bases from V and 8 bases from J, with 20 bases in between. CDR3 region: CASSPGLLSREGYTF. CDR3 coding DNA: TGCGCCAGCAGCCCGGGATTACTCTCTCGGGAAGGCTACACCTTC.

The CDR3 loop is CASSRQAWTGELFF. CDR3 nucleotide sequence: TGTGCCAGCAGCCGCCAGGCTTGGACCGGGGAGCTGTTTTTT. The chain employs TRBV13 and TRBJ2-2; D gene uncertain. Trimming removed 5 bases at V and 5 bases at J, with 12 bases between. The CDR3 length is 14 residues. The germline V gene encodes CDR1 PRHDT and CDR2 FYEKMQ (reference sequence).

The chain couples TRBV7-2 to TRBJ2-3, with a weak D call TRBD2 (5 bases). This CDR3 is built from 14 residues. Germline V lookup: CDR1 SGHTA, CDR2 FQGNSA. The V end was cut by 5 bases, the J end by 5 bases, with 14 bases between. The CDR3 protein is CASSPGLSGDTQYF. The CDR3 DNA sequence: TGTGCCAGCAGCCCAGGACTCTCCGGAGATACGCAGTATTTT.

The chain combines TRBV5-6 with TRBJ2-2; 11 nucleotides match TRBD2. This CDR3 has 18 amino acids. The germline gives CDR1 SGHDT, CDR2 YYEEEE. Trimming cost V 3 bases and J 6 bases; bases outside gene matches: 13. The CDR3 protein is CASSWNPTSGSTSGELFF. CDR3 bases: TGTGCCAGCAGCTGGAATCCTACTAGCGGGAGTACCTCCGGGGAGCTGTTTTTT.

This chain links TRBV7-9 with TRBJ2-7; 7 bases fit TRBD1. Germline V gene sequence: CDR1 SEHNR, CDR2 FQNEAQ (reference sequence). The ends lost 10 bases at V and 12 bases at J; junction bases unmatched: 24. This CDR3 is 15 amino acids long. The CDR3 spells CAIYSLWDSQVEWYF. CDR3 DNA: TGTGCCATCTATTCCCTCTGGGACAGCCAGGTGGAGTGGTACTTC.

The V call is TRBV7-6, the J call TRBJ1-4, with 9 bases fitting TRBD1. J gave up 7 bases and V 3 bases, and 6 bases lay outside the gene matches. CDR1 is SGHVS, CDR2 FNYEAQ, per germline. This CDR3 has 15 amino acids. CDR3: CASSFMGQGSEKLFF. CDR3 DNA: TGTGCCAGCAGCTTTATGGGACAGGGTAGTGAAAAACTGTTTTTT.